Below are 4 T cell receptor beta chains sequenced from a single sample in a study of shared T cell receptors in the human thymus. Clones were read by immunoSEQ multiplex PCR, and TCRdb kept only the in-frame ones, dropping some. The sample includes hundreds of thousands of clones, about 87% of them seen just once. The sample was also reused in another study, on human thymus T cells.

The source material was thymocytes. Receptor source: a boy under two years old with a congenital heart defect.

The V gene is TRBV11-1, the J gene TRBJ2-7; 7 positions agree with TRBD1. CDR3 length: 16 residues. V gave up 5 bases and J gave up 2 bases; unmatched junction bases: 12. Germline CDR1 reads SGHAT; CDR2 reads FQDESV (reference sequence). CDR3 coding DNA: TGTGCCAGCAGCAGTACGAACAGGGGACCTACCTACGAGCAGTACTTC. It encodes CASSSTNRGPTYEQYF.

The chain links TRBV11-2 to TRBJ2-7; D remains unclear. Germline-derived CDR1 and CDR2 are SGHAT and FQNNGV. Trimming took off 4 bases at V and 0 bases at J, with 10 bases between the two ends. This CDR3 comprises 14 residues. This CDR3 is CASSSRQSSYEQYF. CDR3 coding DNA: TGTGCCAGCAGCTCGAGGCAAAGCTCCTACGAGCAGTACTTC.

This clone was observed a few times. The CDR3 sequence: CASSYSMKGAWTEAFF. CDR3 bases: TGTGCCAGCAGTTACTCGATGAAGGGGGCGTGGACTGAAGCTTTCTTT. This chain uses TRBV6-6 with TRBJ1-1; TRBD1 matches 7 bases. Germline CDR1 and CDR2: MNHNY and SVGAGI (reference sequence). The CDR3 consists of 16 residues. With V trimmed by 0 bases and J by 5 bases, 9 bases remained unmatched.

This clone was seen a few times. The chain has TRBV20-1 and TRBJ1-2; D remains ambiguous. This CDR3 contains 10 residues. The V end lost 3 bases, the J end lost 7 bases, and 6 bases lay between the germline ends. Per the germline V gene, CDR1 is DFQATT and CDR2 is SNEGSKA (reference sequence). CDR3 region: CSARLRGYTF. CDR3 nucleotides: TGCAGTGCTAGGCTACGTGGCTACACCTTC.